What follows are 30 T cell receptor beta chains derived from one specimen sequenced in a study of OX40 agonist ivuxolimab in advanced cancers. Libraries came from the immunoSEQ multiplex PCR assay. What TCRdb holds here is the immuneACCESS table cut down to in-frame rearrangements. Part of the clones is not present; checked against another copy, under half of the missing clones reflect an unresolved V gene, and the others are unexplained. Recorded for this sample are 40,000 to 60,000 clones; 85% to 90% of them occurred a single time. Around 3.5% of the sample rests with the top ten. Here the sequenced sample was CD4+ or CD8+ T cells sorted from blood, taken in a trial of the OX40 agonist ivuxolimab. The receptors come from an adult with an advanced solid tumor such as melanoma, head and neck, liver or kidney cancer.

This clone was counted a few times. V is TRBV7-2 and J is TRBJ2-5; D uncertain. This CDR3 has 13 residues. V lost 5 bases and J 5 bases, leaving 12 bases between the germline ends. The germline gives CDR1 SGHTA, CDR2 FQGNSA. CDR3 region: CASSLNLGETQYF. As DNA, the CDR3 is TGTGCCAGCAGCCTAAACCTCGGGGAGACCCAGTACTTC.

The chain recombines TRBV19 with TRBJ1-2; D possibly corresponds to TRBD1 (6 bases). There are 14 residues in the CDR3. Germline CDR1 LNHDA, CDR2 SQIVND (reference sequence). Trimming took 6 bases from V and 2 from J, leaving 13 bases between them. CDR3 protein: CASRIPGTNYGYTF. In nucleotides, the CDR3 is TGTGCCAGTAGAATCCCCGGGACAAACTATGGCTACACCTTC.

The V gene is TRBV7-9, the J gene TRBJ2-3; no reliable D call. V lost 2 bases, J lost 0 bases, and 3 bases lay in between. There are 13 residues in the CDR3. Per the germline V gene, CDR1 is SEHNR and CDR2 is FQNEAQ (reference sequence). The CDR3 reads CASSLPSTDTQYF. CDR3 DNA sequence: TGTGCCAGCAGCTTACCGAGCACAGATACGCAGTATTTT.

Remarks on this clone: The sample contains more than one DNA sequence encoding this CDR3. V gene TRBV20-1 combines with J gene TRBJ2-5; D not resolved. The V gene lost 6 bases and the J gene lost 2 bases, with 4 bases spanning the gap. This CDR3 contains 10 residues. Germline CDR1 is DFQATT and CDR2 is SNEGSKA (reference sequence). CDR3: CSASQETQYF. The CDR3 DNA sequence: TGCAGTGCGTCACAAGAGACCCAGTACTTC.

This clone was recorded a few times. The chain recombines TRBV4-1 with TRBJ1-5; D gene ambiguous. V lost 1 base to trimming and J lost 3 bases, with 13 bases between them. The CDR3 totals 16 residues. Germline V gives CDR1 MGHRA, CDR2 YSYEKL. Here the CDR3 reads CASSQVLAGDNQPQHF. For the CDR3, the DNA is TGCGCCAGCAGCCAAGTGTTGGCAGGCGACAATCAGCCCCAGCATTTT.

The chain carries TRBV5-6 and TRBJ1-2; D may be TRBD1 (6 bases). This CDR3 is 13 amino acids long. Trimming shortened V by 2 bases and J by 4 bases, and 9 bases separated the two germline ends. Germline-derived CDR1 and CDR2 are SGHDT and YYEEEE. CDR3 region: CASSFGGSYGYTF. CDR3 nucleotide sequence: TGTGCCAGCAGCTTCGGGGGCTCCTATGGCTACACCTTC.

The chain links TRBV2 to TRBJ2-1; weak D call: TRBD2 (6 bases). V was clipped by 3 bases and J by 15 bases, with 15 bases between them. The germline gives CDR1 SNHLY, CDR2 FYNNEI. This CDR3 has 12 residues. CDR3 bases: TGTGCCAGCAGTGAGTCGGCCAAGGGAGGGTTCTTC. Translating it yields CASSESAKGGFF.

This rearrangement joins TRBV6-6 to TRBJ2-7, with no clear D. Deletions cut 8 bases from V and 2 bases from J, with 13 bases between. From germline, CDR1 is MNHNY and CDR2 SVGAGI (reference sequence). The CDR3 length is 13 residues. CDR3 loop: CASSETSTYEQYF. The CDR3 coding sequence is TGTGCCAGCTCTGAGACTTCCACCTACGAGCAGTACTTC.

This chain uses TRBV5-1 with TRBJ2-7, with 10 bases aligning to TRBD1. Trimming took 0 bases from V and 4 from J; bases not matched to a gene: 4. CDR1 and CDR2 from the germline V gene are SGHRS and YFSETQ. This CDR3 is 15 amino acids long. For the CDR3, the DNA is TGCGCCAGCAGCTTGGGGACAGGGGGGTTATACGAGCAGTACTTC. It is translated as CASSLGTGGLYEQYF.

The chain has TRBV7-9 and TRBJ2-7; D is perhaps TRBD2 (6 bases). Trimming removed 8 bases at V and 5 bases at J, with 16 bases between. The germline CDR1 and CDR2 sequences are SEHNR and FQNEAQ (reference sequence). The CDR3 covers 13 residues. The CDR3, as DNA: TGTGCCAGCGGGGTTGGAGGGACGGACGAGCAGTACTTC. This encodes CASGVGGTDEQYF.

The chain combines TRBV29-1 with TRBJ2-5, with 8 bases lining up with TRBD1. CDR1 is SQVTM, CDR2 ANQGSEA, per germline. J lost 2 bases, V lost 7 bases, and 9 bases had no gene match. The CDR3 has 14 residues. The CDR3 DNA sequence: TGCAGCGCAGGGGACAGGCGACCTCAAGAGACCCAGTACTTC. Translated, it gives CSAGDRRPQETQYF.

The rearrangement joins TRBV6-6 to TRBJ1-2, with D uncertain. The germline CDR1 and CDR2 sequences are MNHNY and SVGAGI (reference sequence). Between the trimmed V and J ends, which lost 2 bases and 4 bases, there was a span of 14 bases. The CDR3 has 15 amino acids. This CDR3 reads CASSYGPKPSYGYTF. CDR3 coding DNA: TGTGCCAGCAGTTACGGCCCAAAACCGTCCTATGGCTACACCTTC.

The J gene is TRBJ2-5, the V gene TRBV9, with D possibly matching TRBD1 (5 bases). Trimming cost V 4 bases and J 4 bases, with 11 bases left between them. CDR3 length equals 13 residues. Germline V gene data show CDR1 as SGDLS and CDR2 as YYNGEE. The CDR3 sequence: CASSPTGRETQYF. The CDR3 nucleotides are TGTGCCAGCAGCCCCACAGGACGAGAGACCCAGTACTTC.

CDR3 nucleotide sequence: TGTGCCAGCTCACGTCCGGGTGGGGGGTCCTCCTACGAGCAGTACTTC. This encodes CASSRPGGGSSYEQYF. The rearrangement uses TRBV18 and TRBJ2-7, with D tentatively TRBD2 (6 bases). The CDR3 has 16 residues. The V gene lost 4 bases and the J gene lost 0 bases, with 16 bases spanning the gap. Germline CDR1 and CDR2: KGHSH and LQKENI.

The chain is built from TRBV11-1 and TRBJ2-5; TRBD2 agrees at 13 bases. Per germline, CDR1 SGHAT and CDR2 FQDESV (reference sequence). This CDR3 region has 15 residues. The V segment lost 5 bases and the J segment 6 bases; nucleotides outside the gene matches: 6. The CDR3 loop reads CASSRPGTSGKTQYF. Here the CDR3 DNA reads TGTGCCAGCAGCCGCCCCGGGACTAGCGGGAAGACCCAGTACTTC.

This clone is a singleton in its sample. The chain is built from TRBV5-4 and TRBJ2-3, with 11 bases lining up with TRBD2. The CDR3 runs to 17 residues. Losses at the gene ends were 4 bases for V and 2 bases for J; bases not matched to a gene: 9. Germline V gives CDR1 SGHNT, CDR2 YYREEE (reference sequence). The CDR3 reads CASSRGLAGGDTDTQYF. The CDR3 bases are TGTGCCAGCAGCAGAGGACTAGCGGGTGGAGACACAGATACGCAGTATTTT.

This sequence joins TRBV25-1 and TRBJ2-5; no clear D gene. V was shortened by 1 base and J by 5 bases, with 2 bases between the two germline ends. The CDR3 covers 11 residues. Germline-derived CDR1 and CDR2 are MGHDK and SYGVNS. The CDR3: CASSEWETQYF. The CDR3 DNA reads as TGTGCCAGCAGTGAATGGGAGACCCAGTACTTC.

The V and J genes are TRBV6-1 and TRBJ2-1; D possibly corresponds to TRBD2 (6 bases). Germline V gene sequence: CDR1 MNHNS, CDR2 SASEGT. The CDR3 has 14 residues. V lost 4 bases and J 3 bases, leaving 10 bases between the germline ends. CDR3 loop: CASSVASDYNEQFF. In DNA, the CDR3 is TGTGCCAGCAGTGTGGCTAGCGACTACAATGAGCAGTTCTTC.

V and J are TRBV2 and TRBJ2-1; D might be TRBD1 or TRBD2, each matching 5 bases. V was cut by 3 bases and J by 4 bases, with 13 bases left in between. The CDR3 runs 15 residues. The germline CDR1 and CDR2 sequences are SNHLY and FYNNEI. This chain's CDR3 is CASSDFGAPYNEQFF. For the CDR3, the DNA is TGTGCCAGCAGTGACTTCGGGGCGCCGTACAATGAGCAGTTCTTC. Using reference TRBV2 and TRBJ2-1 for the parts outside the CDR3, the full variable domain is EPEVTQTPSHQVTQMGQEVILRCVPISNHLYFYWYRQILGQKVEFLVSFYNNEISEKSEIFDDQFSVERPDGSNFTLKIRSTKLEDSAMYFCASSDFGAPYNEQFFGPGTRLTVL.

This sequence joins TRBV30 and TRBJ2-2; TRBD1 matches 9 bases. Germline CDR1 is GTSNPN and CDR2 is SVGIG (reference sequence). The CDR3 is 18 amino acids. The V segment lost 3 bases and the J segment 1 base; nucleotides outside the gene matches: 12. CDR3 region: CAWRKITGGKMNTGELFF. The CDR3 DNA reads TGTGCCTGGAGAAAAATCACAGGGGGCAAAATGAACACCGGGGAGCTGTTTTTT.

The chain carries TRBV7-3 and TRBJ2-7; no clear D gene. The germline V gene encodes CDR1 SGHTA and CDR2 FQGTGA. This CDR3 is 13 amino acids long. Trimming stripped 1 base from V and 6 bases from J, with 10 bases between. In DNA form, the CDR3 reads TGTGCCAGCAGCTTAAGCGGCTCTTTCGAGCAGTACTTC. Its translation is CASSLSGSFEQYF.

CDR3 nucleotides: TGTGCCAGTAGTATAGTAGGTGGCGGCTCTGGAAACACCATATATTTT. As protein: CASSIVGGGSGNTIYF. J is TRBJ1-3 and V is TRBV19, with D hard to call. This CDR3 region has 16 residues. V lost 1 base and J 0 bases, leaving 10 bases between the germline ends. The germline CDR1 and CDR2 sequences are LNHDA and SQIVND (reference sequence).

The V call is TRBV4-1, the J call TRBJ1-5; D is undetermined. Trimming pared 4 bases from V and 3 bases from J, leaving 7 bases between. The CDR3 runs 13 residues. Per the germline V gene, CDR1 is MGHRA and CDR2 is YSYEKL. CDR3: CASSLTINQPQHF. The DNA of the CDR3 is TGCGCCAGCAGCCTCACGATCAATCAGCCCCAGCATTTT.

The V and J genes are TRBV19 and TRBJ1-1; D remains ambiguous. Trimming took off 1 base at V and 1 base at J, with 7 bases between the two ends. Germline V gene lookup returns CDR1 LNHDA and CDR2 SQIVND (reference sequence). The CDR3 runs to 14 residues. This CDR3 is CASSIVRQNTEAFF. CDR3 bases: TGTGCCAGTAGTATAGTCAGGCAGAACACTGAAGCTTTCTTT.

The chain carries TRBV14 and TRBJ2-5; 9 bases are shared with TRBD2. In germline, CDR1 is SGHDN, CDR2 FVKESK. This CDR3 comprises 15 residues. The trim removed 0 bases at V and 4 bases at J, leaving 3 bases unmatched. CDR3 in amino acids: CASSQEAGGRETQYF. In nucleotides, the CDR3 is TGTGCCAGCAGCCAAGAGGCGGGGGGGCGAGAGACCCAGTACTTC.

The rearrangement joins TRBV7-2 to TRBJ1-1; D gene uncertain. Germline lookup yields CDR1 SGHTA and CDR2 FQGNSA. CDR3 length: 15 amino acids. The V and J ends lost 5 bases and 6 bases respectively, with 19 bases between them. Here the CDR3 reads CASSPSGQRIAEAFF. CDR3 coding DNA: TGTGCCAGCAGCCCTAGCGGGCAGAGGATCGCTGAAGCTTTCTTT.

CDR3: CASSTRTGADTGELFF. The CDR3 DNA reads TGTGCCAGCAGCACCCGGACAGGGGCCGACACCGGGGAGCTGTTTTTT. The chain links TRBV9 to TRBJ2-2, with 9 bases fitting TRBD1. CDR3 length equals 16 residues. V shed 4 bases, J shed 3 bases, and the junction held 7 bases outside the gene matches. The germline gives CDR1 SGDLS, CDR2 YYNGEE. Supplemented by reference TRBV9 and TRBJ2-2, the full variable domain reads DSGVTQTPKHLITATGQRVTLRCSPRSGDLSVYWYQQSLDQGLQFLIQYYNGEERAKGNILERFSAQQFPDLHSELNLSSLELGDSALYFCASSTRTGADTGELFFGEGSRLTVL.

The rearrangement links TRBV5-8 to TRBJ2-2; D gene uncertain. Germline loops: CDR1 SGHTS, CDR2 YDEGEE. The CDR3 is 14 residues long. Deletions cut 0 bases from V and 6 bases from J, with 9 bases between. As DNA, the CDR3 is TGTGCCAGCAGCTTGGACAGTCTGGCCGGGGAGCTGTTTTTT. This sequence encodes CASSLDSLAGELFF.

The chain recombines TRBV28 with TRBJ1-1, with D unresolved. Germline CDR1 MDHEN, CDR2 SYDVKM. V lost 5 bases and J 10 bases, leaving 17 bases between the germline ends. The CDR3 spans 13 residues. CDR3 residues: CASSLSRAARAFF. In DNA form, the CDR3 reads TGTGCCAGCAGTCTAAGTCGGGCAGCGCGAGCTTTCTTT.

The chain uses TRBV10-1 and TRBJ1-2, with a weak D call TRBD1 (5 bases). Trimming removed 3 bases from V and 4 bases from J, with 9 bases in between. Looked up from germline, CDR1 is WNHNN and CDR2 is SYGVQD (reference sequence). This CDR3 is built from 13 residues. Here the CDR3 DNA reads TGCGCCAGCAGTGAAGGACACAGCTATGGCTACACCTTC. It encodes CASSEGHSYGYTF.